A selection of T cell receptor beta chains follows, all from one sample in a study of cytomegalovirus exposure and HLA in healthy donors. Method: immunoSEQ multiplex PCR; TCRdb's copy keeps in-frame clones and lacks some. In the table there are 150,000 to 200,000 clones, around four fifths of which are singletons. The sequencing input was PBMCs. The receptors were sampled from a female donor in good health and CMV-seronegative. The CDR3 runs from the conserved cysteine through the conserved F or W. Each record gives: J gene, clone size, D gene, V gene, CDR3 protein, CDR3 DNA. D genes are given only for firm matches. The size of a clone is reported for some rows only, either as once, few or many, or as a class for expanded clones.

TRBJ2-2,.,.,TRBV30,CAWSVGAAASRGELFF,TGTGCCTGGAGTGTAGGAGCGGCTGCCAGCCGCGGGGAGCTGTTTTTT
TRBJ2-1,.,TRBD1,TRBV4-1,CASSQITGAGTYNEQFF,TGCGCCAGCAGCCAAATAACAGGGGCAGGTACCTACAATGAGCAGTTCTTC
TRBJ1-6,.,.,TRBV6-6,CASSPGDNSPLHF,TGTGCCAGCAGTCCAGGGGACAATTCACCCCTCCACTTT
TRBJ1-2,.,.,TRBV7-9,CASSLGTQDRSEFRYTF,TGTGCCAGCAGCTTAGGCACTCAGGACAGATCAGAGTTCCGCTACACCTTC
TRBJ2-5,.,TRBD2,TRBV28,CASREAGAQQETQYF,TGTGCCAGCAGGGAAGCGGGGGCGCAGCAAGAGACCCAGTACTTC
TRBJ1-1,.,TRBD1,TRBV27,CASSLISGGEGNTEAFF,TGTGCCAGCAGTTTAATATCAGGGGGCGAGGGGAACACTGAAGCTTTCTTT
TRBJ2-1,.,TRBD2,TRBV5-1,CASSSGMGANEQFF,TGCGCCAGCAGTAGCGGGATGGGGGCCAATGAGCAGTTCTTC
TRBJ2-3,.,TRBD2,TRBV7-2,CASSLGLAGGTDTQYF,TGTGCCAGCAGCCTTGGACTAGCGGGAGGCACAGATACGCAGTATTTT
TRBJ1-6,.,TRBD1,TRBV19,CASMGQSSYNSPLHF,TGTGCCAGTATGGGACAGAGCTCCTATAATTCACCCCTCCACTTT
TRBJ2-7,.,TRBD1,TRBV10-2,CASSVITGTGIYEQYF,TGCGCCAGCAGTGTCATTACCGGGACAGGGATCTACGAGCAGTACTTC
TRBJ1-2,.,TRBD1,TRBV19,CARAGQGDGYIF,TGTGCCAGGGCGGGACAGGGCGATGGCTACATCTTC
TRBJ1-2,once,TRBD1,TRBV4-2,CASSQDTQGASYTF,TGTGCCAGCAGCCAAGATACCCAGGGGGCCAGCTACACCTTC
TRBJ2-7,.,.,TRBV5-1,CASSLNRGGSYEQYF,TGCGCCAGCAGCTTAAACAGGGGGGGCTCCTACGAGCAGTACTTC
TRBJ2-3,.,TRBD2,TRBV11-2,CASSSGLAGGTDTQYF,TGTGCCAGCAGCTCCGGACTAGCGGGGGGCACAGATACGCAGTATTTT